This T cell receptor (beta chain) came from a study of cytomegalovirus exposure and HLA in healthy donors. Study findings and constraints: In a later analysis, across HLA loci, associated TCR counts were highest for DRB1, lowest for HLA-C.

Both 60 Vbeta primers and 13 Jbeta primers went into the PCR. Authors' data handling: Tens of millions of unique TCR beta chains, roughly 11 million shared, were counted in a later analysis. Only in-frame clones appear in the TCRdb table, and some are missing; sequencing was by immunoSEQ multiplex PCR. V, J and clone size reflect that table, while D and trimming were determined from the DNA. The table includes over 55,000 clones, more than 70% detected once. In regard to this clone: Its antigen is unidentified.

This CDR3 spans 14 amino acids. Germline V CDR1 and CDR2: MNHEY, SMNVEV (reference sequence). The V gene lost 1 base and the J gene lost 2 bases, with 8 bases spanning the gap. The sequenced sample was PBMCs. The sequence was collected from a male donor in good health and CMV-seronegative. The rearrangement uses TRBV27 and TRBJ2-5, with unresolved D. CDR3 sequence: CASSLYARQETQYF. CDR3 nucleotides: TGTGCCAGCAGTTTATATGCTAGACAAGAGACCCAGTACTTC.